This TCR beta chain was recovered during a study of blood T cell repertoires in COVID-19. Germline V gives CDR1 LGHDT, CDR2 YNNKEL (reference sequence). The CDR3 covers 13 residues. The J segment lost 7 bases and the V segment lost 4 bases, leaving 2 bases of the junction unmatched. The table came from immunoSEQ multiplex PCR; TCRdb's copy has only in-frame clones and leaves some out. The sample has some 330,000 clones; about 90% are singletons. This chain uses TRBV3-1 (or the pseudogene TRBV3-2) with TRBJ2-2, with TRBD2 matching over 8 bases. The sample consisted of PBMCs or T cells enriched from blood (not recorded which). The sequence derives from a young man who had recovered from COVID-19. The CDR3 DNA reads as TGTGCCAGCAGCCCCGGGGGGGTCGGGGAGCTGTTTTTT. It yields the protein CASSPGGVGELFF.